This TCR beta chain was obtained from a study of blood T cell repertoires in COVID-19. Study summary: Acute-phase and convalescent COVID-19 samples originated in the United States, Italy and Spain. PBMCs, B-cell-depleted T cells, or T cells were the source of the cDNA or gDNA that made up the material.

Exposed enrollees encountered a COVID-19 case at some point within 2 weeks before study entry. Looked up from germline, CDR1 is LGHDT and CDR2 is YNNKEL (reference sequence). This CDR3 is built from 18 residues. The V gene end was trimmed by 3 bases and the J gene end by 0 bases; junction bases not matched to a gene: 6. Repertoires were generated with immunoSEQ multiplex PCR, while TCRdb's copy carries only in-frame clones and drops some. Among fewer than 350,000 clones, 75% to 95% were seen once, and the ten largest hold approximately 3%. This chain joins TRBV3-1 (or the pseudogene TRBV3-2) and TRBJ1-4, with 11 bases matching TRBD1. The origin of this receptor is a man aged 35-49 years who had been exposed to COVID-19. Sequenced input: PBMCs or T cells enriched from blood (not recorded which). The CDR3 nucleotides are TGTGCCAGCAGCCAGTGGACAGGGGGCTCCGCAACTAATGAAAAACTGTTTTTT. Translating it yields CASSQWTGGSATNEKLFF.